One sample yielded the 30 T cell receptor beta chains listed below, sequenced in a study of blood T cells in healthy people across ages. Together with a sample-barcoded 5' primer, a J-beta primer mix was included in a second PCR lasting roughly 7 to 11 cycles. TCRdb ran MiXCR on the 5' RACE reads and lists one entry per CDR3 protein. The table has around 650,000 distinct CDR3 sequences, approximately 30% seen once. The sample comprised blood. These receptors originate from a woman aged 80 or over in good health.

The table lists this clonotype with many counts. The chain is built from TRBV6-2 or TRBV6-3 and TRBJ2-5, with 13 bases that match TRBD2. This CDR3 contains 18 residues. Per the germline V gene, CDR1 is MNHEY and CDR2 is SVGEGT. V was pared by 2 bases and J by 0 bases, with 6 bases of the junction left unmatched. The CDR3 spells CASSYGGLAGAYQETQYF. As DNA, the CDR3 is TGTGCCAGCAGTTACGGCGGACTAGCGGGGGCCTACCAAGAGACCCAGTACTTC.

In its sample, this clonotype was seen a few times. This CDR3 reads CAWSVPGVTAGYTF. CDR3 sequence (DNA): TGTGCCTGGAGTGTACCCGGGGTGACGGCCGGCTACACCTTC. The chain joins TRBV30 to TRBJ1-2; D remains unclear. The CDR3 runs to 14 residues. Per germline, CDR1 GTSNPN and CDR2 SVGIG (reference sequence). The V and J ends lost 0 bases and 8 bases respectively, with 16 bases between them.

A word on this clonotype: It may be a read error: a sequence one base away is much more abundant. The chain carries TRBV3-1 and TRBJ2-5, with D possibly matching TRBD2 (7 bases). CDR3 length equals 14 residues. Germline lookup yields CDR1 LGHDT and CDR2 YNNKEL (reference sequence). Trimming took 9 bases from V and 1 from J, leaving 15 bases between them. The CDR3 region has the DNA TGTGCCAGAGTACCGCGGGGGCTCCAAGAGACCCAGTACTTC. Translated: CARVPRGLQETQYF.

The chain uses TRBV5-1 and TRBJ2-1; 7 bases map to TRBD1. There are 15 residues in the CDR3. Germline V gene data show CDR1 as SGHRS and CDR2 as YFSETQ. Unmatched junction bases numbered 10, after V lost 6 bases and J lost 4 bases. The CDR3 DNA sequence: TGCGCCAGCAAGGAGACTGGACAGGTTTACAATGAGCAGTTCTTC. Residues: CASKETGQVYNEQFF.

This clonotype came up many times. The J gene is TRBJ2-3, the V gene TRBV24-1; 10 nucleotides agree with TRBD1. The J segment lost 3 bases and the V segment lost 8 bases, leaving 7 bases of the junction unmatched. CDR1 is KGHDR, CDR2 SFDVKD, per germline. The CDR3 has 15 residues. The CDR3 coding sequence is TGTGCCACCATCTGGACGGGACAGGGGACAGATACGCAGTATTTT. Its protein is CATIWTGQGTDTQYF.

A remark on this clonotype: Germline is not matched at one junction end, which may reflect a read error. V and J are TRBV11-2 and TRBJ2-1; 7 bases are shared with TRBD1. The length of the CDR3 is 15 residues. Germline-derived CDR1 and CDR2 are SGHAT and FQNNGV. The CDR3 nucleotides read TGTGCCAACAGCTCGGGACAGCGCTCCTACAATGAGCAGTTCTTC. Translated: CANSSGQRSYNEQFF.

This clonotype was found many times. The chain couples TRBV15 to TRBJ2-7; 8 bases map to TRBD2. Germline V gives CDR1 LNHNV, CDR2 YYDKDF (reference sequence). The CDR3 has 16 amino acids. V lost 0 bases, J lost 4 bases, and 8 bases stayed unmatched. The DNA of the CDR3 is TGTGCCACCAGCAGAGAACCGGGACTAGGAAGGTACGAGCAGTACTTC. It yields the protein CATSREPGLGRYEQYF.

This clonotype was found a few times. V and J are TRBV19 and TRBJ1-5; D might be TRBD1 (5 bases). CDR1 and CDR2 from the germline V gene are LNHDA and SQIVND (reference sequence). Trimming took off 4 bases at V and 7 bases at J, with 14 bases between the two ends. The CDR3 runs 14 residues. CDR3 in amino acids: CASSTGSGGQPQHF. DNA of the CDR3: TGTGCCAGTAGTACAGGGTCGGGCGGGCAGCCCCAGCATTTT.

With respect to this clonotype: A clone one base away is much larger, so this may be a read error. The chain recombines TRBV5-1 with TRBJ2-3; possibly TRBD2 for D (6 bases). The germline CDR1 and CDR2 sequences are SGHRS and YFSETQ. The CDR3 runs to 14 residues. V lost 0 bases and J lost 2, with 7 bases in between. The CDR3 loop reads CASSLGGLTDTQYF. CDR3 DNA: TGCGCCAGCAGCTTGGGGGGACTCACAGATACGCAGTATTTT. Based on the CDR3 plus reference TRBV5-1 and TRBJ2-3, the full variable domain is KAGVTQTPRYLIKTRGQQVTLSCSPISGHRSVSWYQQTPGQGLQFLFEYFSETQRNKGNFPGRFSGRQFSNSRSEMNVSTLELGDSALYLCASSLGGLTDTQYFGPGTRLTVL.

This clonotype was observed at least ten times. The rearrangement uses TRBV20-1 and TRBJ2-3; possibly TRBD2 for D (6 bases). Trimming removed 2 bases at V and 0 bases at J, with 9 bases between. The CDR3 extends over 14 amino acids. The germline V gene encodes CDR1 DFQATT and CDR2 SNEGSKA (reference sequence). The CDR3 nucleotides read TGCAGTGCTAGAAGGCTAGCGAGCACAGATACGCAGTATTTT. Amino acids: CSARRLASTDTQYF.

The V and J genes are TRBV7-9 and TRBJ1-1; the match to TRBD1 covers 11 bases. The germline V gene has CDR1 SEHNR and CDR2 FQNEAQ (reference sequence). Trimming at V came to 4 bases and at J to 3 bases, leaving 4 bases not matched to a gene. This CDR3 comprises 15 residues. The chain's CDR3 is CASSSGQGADTEAFF. Written as DNA, the CDR3 is TGTGCCAGCAGCTCAGGACAGGGGGCGGACACTGAAGCTTTCTTT. Variable domain in full (rest from reference TRBV7-9 and TRBJ1-1): DTGVSQNPRHKITKRGQNVTFRCDPISEHNRLYWYRQTLGQGPEFLTYFQNEAQLEKSRLLSDRFSAERPKGSFSTLEIQRTEQGDSAMYLCASSSGQGADTEAFFGQGTRLTVV.

V and J are TRBV12-3 or TRBV12-4 and TRBJ2-7; no reliable D call. Trimming removed 6 bases from V and 0 bases from J, with 12 bases in between. The CDR3 contains 14 residues. CDR3 residues: CASRSTTSSYEQYF. The CDR3 region has the DNA TGTGCCAGCAGATCGACAACAAGCTCCTACGAGCAGTACTTC.

This rearrangement joins TRBV7-2 to TRBJ2-5; 7 nucleotides align to TRBD1. The DNA matches TRBJ2-7 better at its end, which makes the J call doubtful. The V gene's germline CDR1 is SGHTA and CDR2 FQGNSA. This CDR3 has 17 residues. The CDR3 loop is CASSPARGSGGSYEQYF. The DNA of the CDR3 is TGTGCCAGCAGCCCCGCCAGAGGGTCAGGGGGTTCCTACGAGCAGTACTTC.

This clonotype was found many times. The V gene is TRBV5-1, the J gene TRBJ1-2, with D possibly being TRBD1 (5 bases). Germline assignment: CDR1 SGHRS and CDR2 YFSETQ. The CDR3 sequence is 16 residues long. Between the trimmed V and J ends, which lost 0 bases and 7 bases, there was a span of 19 bases. Here the CDR3 DNA reads TGCGCCAGCAGCTTGGAGCCGGGACGAGTGAGCGGTGGCTACACCTTC. Its protein product is CASSLEPGRVSGGYTF.

Details on this clonotype: At one boundary the junction diverges from the germline segment, which might be a read error. CDR3 coding DNA: TGTGCCAGCAGTAAGAACATTCGGAGAAACACCGGGGAGCGGTTTTTT. It is translated as CASSKNIRRNTGERFF. This chain links TRBV7-7 with TRBJ2-2; a weak D match, TRBD2 (5 bases). There are 16 residues in the CDR3. CDR1 is SSHAT and CDR2 is FNYEAQ in the germline V gene (reference sequence).

Remarks on this clonotype: This may come from a read error, since a much larger clone is one base off. J is TRBJ2-1 and V is TRBV7-9, with 9 bases aligning to TRBD1. This CDR3 is 17 amino acids long. The V gene's germline CDR1 is SEHNR and CDR2 FQNEAQ (reference sequence). CDR3 coding DNA: TGTGCCTGCAGCCCAATGGTCCAGGGACAGGGAACTTATGAGCAGTTCTTC. It codes for CACSPMVQGQGTYEQFF.

The chain couples TRBV18 to TRBJ2-7, with 8 bases fitting TRBD2. V dropped 8 bases and J dropped 3; count of bases not matched to a gene: 3. This CDR3 comprises 12 residues. Germline assignment: CDR1 KGHSH and CDR2 LQKENI. The CDR3 region has the DNA TGTGCCAGCAGCGGGGGCCGCTACGAGCAGTACTTC. Amino acids: CASSGGRYEQYF.

This chain connects TRBV7-9 to TRBJ1-2, with TRBD1 matching 7 bases. CDR3 length: 15 residues. CDR1 SEHNR and CDR2 FQNEAQ come from the germline V gene (reference sequence). The V segment lost 5 bases and the J segment 8 bases; nucleotides outside the gene matches: 14. The CDR3 nucleotides are TGTGCCAGCAGCCTATCGCAGGGGGATCCTGGCGGCTACACCTTC. This gives the protein CASSLSQGDPGGYTF.

On this clonotype: This could be a read error, since a much larger clone is one nucleotide away. This rearrangement joins TRBV3-1 to TRBJ1-4, with 7 bases lining up with TRBD1. The CDR3 is made up of 15 amino acids. Looked up from germline, CDR1 is LGHDT and CDR2 is YNNKEL (reference sequence). CDR3 protein: CARSHRGVTNEKLFF. The CDR3 DNA is TGTGCCCGCAGCCACAGGGGAGTGACTAATGAAAAACTGTTTTTT.

In its sample, this clonotype was seen once. A much larger clone lies a single base off, so this may be a read error. The chain combines TRBV20-1 with TRBJ1-5, with 9 bases that match TRBD1. J lost 3 bases, V lost 5 bases, and 20 bases had no gene match. The germline gives CDR1 DFQATT, CDR2 SNEGSKA (reference sequence). The length of the CDR3 is 19 residues. CDR3 loop: CSAPLPRQGGIVVNQPQHF. For the CDR3, the DNA is TGCAGTGCTCCCCTCCCCAGACAGGGGGGGATAGTGGTCAATCAGCCCCAGCATTTT.

The chain links TRBV7-9 to TRBJ2-1; no definite D call. The DNA end favors TRBJ2-7, so the J call may be wrong. The CDR3 runs 14 residues. Germline-derived CDR1 and CDR2 are SEHNR and FQNEAQ (reference sequence). The CDR3 DNA reads TGTGCCAGCAACTTTTCCCAGTCGAACAATGAGCAGTACTTC. It translates to CASNFSQSNNEQYF.

This clonotype showed up many times. This chain connects TRBV7-6 to TRBJ2-3; D possibly matches TRBD1 or TRBD2 (5 bases each). V lost 2 bases and J 0 bases, leaving 21 bases between the germline ends. Looked up from germline, CDR1 is SGHVS and CDR2 is FNYEAQ. The CDR3 runs 19 residues. Here the CDR3 DNA reads TGTGCCAGCAGCTTATTGGGACCGGGGCCACCGACTAGCACAGATACGCAGTATTTT. It specifies CASSLLGPGPPTSTDTQYF. Complete variable domain (other parts from reference TRBV7-6 and TRBJ2-3): GAGVSQSPRYKVTKRGQDVALRCDPISGHVSLYWYRQALGQGPEFLTYFNYEAQQDKSGLPNDRFSAERPEGSISTLTIQRTEQRDSAMYRCASSLLGPGPPTSTDTQYFGPGTRLTVL.

This clonotype was observed a few times. V and J are TRBV4-1 and TRBJ1-5; D uncertain. Germline-derived CDR1 and CDR2 are MGHRA and YSYEKL. The length of the CDR3 is 14 residues. Trimming left V 4 bases short and J 3 bases short, with 10 bases between. The CDR3, as DNA: TGCGCCAGCAGCCTCGACGGACCCAATCAGCCCCAGCATTTT. The encoded protein is CASSLDGPNQPQHF.

This clonotype was seen ten or more times. The chain is built from TRBV9 and TRBJ2-5; 14 bases are shared with TRBD2. CDR1 is SGDLS, CDR2 YYNGEE, per germline. J lost 5 bases, V lost 4 bases, and 7 bases had no gene match. The CDR3 loop spans 16 amino acids. CDR3 in DNA: TGTGCCAGCAGCCCGACTAGCGGGGGGGCCGGGGAGACCCAGTACTTC. Translating gives CASSPTSGGAGETQYF.

This clonotype was counted at least ten times. The rearrangement uses TRBV20-1 and TRBJ1-1; a possible D gene is TRBD1 (6 bases). This CDR3 contains 13 residues. The germline V gene has CDR1 DFQATT and CDR2 SNEGSKA (reference sequence). The CDR3 reads CSAPGTPNTEAFF. The DNA of the CDR3 is TGCAGCGCTCCTGGGACACCGAACACTGAAGCTTTCTTT.

This clonotype has ten or more counts. This sequence joins TRBV3-1 and TRBJ2-5; the D gene is possibly TRBD2 (7 bases). This CDR3 region has 17 residues. CDR1 LGHDT and CDR2 YNNKEL come from the germline V gene (reference sequence). The V end lost 0 bases, the J end lost 1 base, and 15 bases lay between the germline ends. Written as DNA, the CDR3 is TGTGCCAGCAGCCAAGATAGGGGGGGGGGCCTCCAAGAGACCCAGTACTTC. It encodes CASSQDRGGGLQETQYF.

On this clonotype: A much larger clonotype is one base distant, so this may be a read error. CDR3 coding DNA: TGCGCCAGCAGCTCCACGGCTATCACAGGGCGCAATGAGCAGTACTTC. Translating it yields CASSSTAITGRNEQYF. The genes are TRBV5-1 and TRBJ2-7, with D maybe TRBD1 (6 bases). CDR1 and CDR2 (germline): SGHRS, YFSETQ. V gave up 3 bases and J gave up 7 bases, with 23 bases separating them. CDR3 length equals 16 residues.

This clonotype was detected only a few times. The chain combines TRBV6-5 with TRBJ2-3; 11 bases fit TRBD2. Trimming cost V 6 bases and J 9 bases; bases outside gene matches: 8. Per the germline V gene, CDR1 is MNHEY and CDR2 is SVGAGI. The CDR3 is 14 amino acids. The CDR3 protein is CASRVAGGPGTQYF. CDR3 in DNA: TGTGCCAGCAGGGTAGCGGGGGGGCCGGGGACGCAGTATTTT.

This clonotype was counted at least ten times. The CDR3 sequence: CASSQEALVQETQYF. DNA of the CDR3: TGCGCCAGCAGCCAAGAGGCCCTGGTCCAAGAGACCCAGTACTTC. The V and J genes are TRBV4-1 and TRBJ2-5; D not certain. Germline loops: CDR1 MGHRA, CDR2 YSYEKL. V was clipped by 0 bases and J by 1 base, with 9 bases between them. CDR3 length equals 15 residues.

The chain couples TRBV20-1 to TRBJ1-2; D ambiguous. CDR1 and CDR2 (germline): DFQATT, SNEGSKA (reference sequence). There are 13 residues in the CDR3. The V end was cut by 5 bases, the J end by 5 bases, with 15 bases between. The CDR3 loop is CSAGNQDGYGYTF. The CDR3 bases are TGCAGTGCTGGAAACCAGGACGGTTATGGCTACACCTTC.